The T cell receptor (beta chain) described here comes from a study of blood T cell repertoires in COVID-19. Sequenced by immunoSEQ multiplex PCR; TCRdb stores in-frame clones only, minus some. Of a few hundred thousand clones in the sample, 75% to 85% were seen once. The CDR3 loop spans 14 amino acids. Germline loops: CDR1 LNHDA, CDR2 SQIVND (reference sequence). The ends were cut back, 3 bases at V and 4 bases at J, with 9 bases in the middle. The source material was PBMCs or T cells enriched from blood (not recorded which). V usage is TRBV19 and J usage is TRBJ1-4; D may be TRBD1 (5 bases). This receptor was identified in a man between 40 and 49 years old who had recovered from COVID-19. The CDR3 DNA follows: TGTGCCAGTAGTATTCGGCAGGGTAATGAAAAACTGTTTTTT. It translates to CASSIRQGNEKLFF.